The rows below give T cell receptor beta chains drawn from one sample of a study of shared clonotypes between healthy human individuals. Here immunoSEQ multiplex PCR was the method, and the copy in TCRdb shows in-frame clones only, minus some. The sample records about 470,000 clones, about four fifths being singletons. Sequencing input: PBMCs. These receptors all come from a woman aged 40 to 50 in good health. Some clones in this sample may be carry-over from other donors' samples. CDR3s include the opening cysteine and the closing phenylalanine or tryptophan.

V	CDR3
TRBV11-2	CASSLLAQETQYF
TRBV30	CAWSGGTQYF
TRBV28	CASSIPGLGYEQYF
TRBV7-9	CASSPQGVSAFF
TRBV6-1	CASTRQGASGNTIYF
TRBV7-9	CASSFTAANTEAFF
TRBV7-2	CASSSRGPRASARTDTQYF
TRBV11-3	CASSLVSGRDNEQFF
TRBV5-5	CASSVGGTSGSWNEQFF
TRBV28	CASSYRGITEAFF
TRBV2	CASSQGVDQPQHF
TRBV7-2	CASSRTSETYEQYF
TRBV27	CASSSPTSGRVEQYF
TRBV30	CAWSLALLAGKTDTQYF
TRBV6-5	CASSYSTGYGTEAFF
TRBV7-2	CASSLVAVGAYEQYF
TRBV15	CATSRDRGKNIQYF
TRBV9	CASSGGASGTYNEQFF